The 22 T cell receptor beta chains reported below all come from one sample, sequenced in a study of T cells after yellow fever vaccination. TCRdb ran MiXCR on the 5' RACE reads and lists one entry per CDR3 protein. The sample records just under 600,000 distinct CDR3 sequences, less than 15% being singletons. This sample comprised PBMCs, obtained on the day of the yellow fever booster vaccination. The receptors were sampled from a man aged 25-45 years who received the YFV17D yellow fever vaccine.

This clonotype appeared a few times. The chain links TRBV7-8 to TRBJ2-7, with 7 bases identical to TRBD1. Germline trimming cut 6 bases from V and 1 base from J; bases unmatched to any gene: 6. The CDR3 covers 14 residues. Germline CDR1 SGHVS, CDR2 FQNEAQ. The CDR3 region has the DNA TGTGCCAGCAGATCAAGGGACAGTTCCTACGAGCAGTACTTC. Its translation: CASRSRDSSYEQYF.

This clonotype was seen only a few times. The CDR3: CASSPGTTIHHGQFF. For the CDR3, the DNA is TGTGCCAGCAGTCCCGGGACTACCATCCATCACGGGCAGTTCTTC. The chain has TRBV27 and TRBJ2-1; TRBD2 matches at 7 bases. Germline V CDR1 and CDR2: MNHEY, SMNVEV (reference sequence). The CDR3 loop spans 15 amino acids. With V trimmed by 5 bases and J by 12 bases, 16 bases remained unmatched.

This clonotype was seen at least ten times. The rearrangement links TRBV12-3 or TRBV12-4 to TRBJ2-1, with 9 positions matching TRBD2. The CDR3 sequence is 14 residues long. V shed 10 bases and J 8 bases; nucleotides not matched to a gene: 12. The CDR3 protein is CAICSGRQWDEQFF. The DNA for the CDR3 is TGTGCCATCTGTAGCGGGAGACAGTGGGATGAGCAGTTCTTC.

This clonotype was detected a few times. This chain connects TRBV29-1 to TRBJ2-7, with 9 nucleotides matching TRBD1. Germline V gene sequence: CDR1 SQVTM, CDR2 ANQGSEA. The ends lost 4 bases at V and 5 bases at J; junction bases unmatched: 6. This CDR3 region has 13 residues. The CDR3 DNA reads TGCAGCGTTGGTGGGACAGGGCTACACGAGCAGTACTTC. The encoded protein is CSVGGTGLHEQYF.

This chain uses TRBV10-2 with TRBJ2-5; TRBD1 matches at 7 bases. The CDR3 is 15 amino acids. After removal of 3 bases from V and 6 bases from J, the junction contained 10 bases not matched to a gene. The germline CDR1 and CDR2 sequences are WSHSY and SAAADI. In nucleotides, the CDR3 is TGCGCCAGCAGTGAAGTACCACAGGGGTCCAAGACCCAGTACTTC. This translates into CASSEVPQGSKTQYF.

This clonotype was picked up a small number of times. The chain recombines TRBV9 with TRBJ2-3; 11 bases fit TRBD2. The CDR3 totals 15 residues. V trimming: 3 bases; J trimming: 2 bases; junction bases outside the gene matches: 2. Looked up from germline, CDR1 is SGDLS and CDR2 is YYNGEE. CDR3 amino acids: CASSASGRSTDTQYF. The DNA for the CDR3 is TGTGCCAGCAGCGCTAGCGGGAGGTCCACAGATACGCAGTATTTT. Filled out from reference TRBV9 and TRBJ2-3, the complete variable domain reads DSGVTQTPKHLITATGQRVTLRCSPRSGDLSVYWYQQSLDQGLQFLIQYYNGEERAKGNILERFSAQQFPDLHSELNLSSLELGDSALYFCASSASGRSTDTQYFGPGTRLTVL.

This clonotype was counted once. This chain links TRBV7-3 with TRBJ1-5; D is ambiguous. Trimming cost V 2 bases and J 2 bases, with 7 bases left between them. Germline-derived CDR1 and CDR2 are SGHTA and FQGTGA. The CDR3 totals 14 residues. As DNA, the CDR3 is TGTGCCAGCAGCTTACTGTGGGGCAATCAGCCCCAGCATTTT. As protein: CASSLLWGNQPQHF.

The chain uses TRBV21-1 and TRBJ2-2; the DNA was not used to check the table's D call, TRBD2. TRBV21-1 is annotated as a pseudogene. This CDR3 has 14 residues. The DNA for the CDR3 is TGTGCCAGCACTCGTCTAGCGGGGACCGGGGAGCTGTTTTTT. Amino acid sequence: CASTRLAGTGELFF.

The rearrangement uses TRBV5-5 and TRBJ2-1, with TRBD2 matching 12 bases. Per germline, CDR1 SGHKS and CDR2 YYEKEE (reference sequence). The CDR3 contains 16 residues. V shed 4 bases, J shed 10 bases, and the junction held 12 bases outside the gene matches. CDR3 in DNA: TGTGCCAGCAGCCCATCTAGCGGGAGGGCTTTCCAGGAGCAGTTCTTC. This codes for CASSPSSGRAFQEQFF. The full variable domain, in which reference TRBV5-5 and TRBJ2-1 provide the parts outside the CDR3, is DAGVTQSPTHLIKTRGQQVTLRCSPISGHKSVSWYQQVLGQGPQFIFQYYEKEERGRGNFPDRFSARQFPNYSSELNVNALLLGDSALYLCASSPSSGRAFQEQFFGPGTRLTVL.

CDR3 loop: CASSQAYVDASYEQYF. In DNA, the CDR3 is TGCGCCAGCAGCCAAGCCTACGTGGACGCAAGCTACGAGCAGTACTTC. This rearrangement joins TRBV4-3 to TRBJ2-7; D gene uncertain. The germline gives CDR1 LGHNA, CDR2 YSLEER. V was clipped by 1 base and J by 3 bases, with 16 bases between them. This CDR3 has 16 amino acids.

This sequence joins TRBV24-1 and TRBJ1-2, with D uncertain. Trimming stripped 0 bases from V and 8 bases from J, with 3 bases between. CDR3 length: 11 amino acids. Germline-derived CDR1 and CDR2 are KGHDR and SFDVKD. The DNA of the CDR3 is TGTGCCACCAGTGATTTGAGGGGCTACACCTTC. Translation gives CATSDLRGYTF.

The rearrangement links TRBV28 to TRBJ2-5; D unresolved. The CDR3 length is 14 residues. Trimming pared 6 bases from V and 0 bases from J, leaving 11 bases between. Germline V gives CDR1 MDHEN, CDR2 SYDVKM. CDR3 amino acids: CASSANLYQETQYF. The CDR3 bases are TGTGCCAGCAGCGCTAACTTGTACCAAGAGACCCAGTACTTC.

This clonotype was seen a handful of times. The J gene is TRBJ2-6, the V gene TRBV5-1; 9 bases fit TRBD1. Germline assignment: CDR1 SGHRS and CDR2 YFSETQ. The V segment lost 2 bases and the J segment 11 bases; nucleotides outside the gene matches: 8. The CDR3 runs to 15 residues. CDR3 DNA sequence: TGCGCCAGCAGCTTTTGGGGACAGGGTGGTGACGTCCTGACTTTC. Protein: CASSFWGQGGDVLTF.

The gene calls are TRBV20-1 and TRBJ2-1; D is perhaps TRBD2 (6 bases). Germline V CDR1 and CDR2: DFQATT, SNEGSKA (reference sequence). V was shortened by 6 bases and J by 8 bases, with 17 bases between the two germline ends. This CDR3 comprises 13 residues. The CDR3 protein is CSAGTHRRYEQFF. CDR3 bases: TGCAGTGCCGGGACTCACCGGAGGTATGAGCAGTTCTTC.

The rearrangement joins TRBV12-3 or TRBV12-4 to TRBJ2-4; tentatively, D is TRBD1 (5 bases). Trimming removed 6 bases from V and 7 bases from J, with 22 bases in between. This CDR3 region has 16 residues. CDR3 region: CASSFKFQGSVNIQYF. The CDR3 coding sequence is TGTGCCAGCAGCTTCAAATTTCAGGGTTCCGTGAACATTCAGTACTTC.

The V gene is TRBV5-1, the J gene TRBJ2-5; D gene unclear. The CDR3 has 14 residues. Germline values: CDR1 SGHRS, CDR2 YFSETQ. V dropped 0 bases and J dropped 5 bases, with 11 bases sitting between them. CDR3 nucleotides: TGCGCCAGCAGCTTGGGTCCCCGTGGGGAGACCCAGTACTTC. Protein sequence: CASSLGPRGETQYF.

This clonotype was seen a handful of times. The chain combines TRBV30 with TRBJ1-5; the D gene is possibly TRBD1 (6 bases). Germline V gene lookup returns CDR1 GTSNPN and CDR2 SVGIG (reference sequence). CDR3 length: 13 amino acids. Deletions cut 0 bases from V and 6 bases from J, with 9 bases between. The CDR3 DNA is TGTGCCTGGAGTGTACCAGGGGCTCAGCCCCAGCATTTT. Translating it yields CAWSVPGAQPQHF.

This clonotype was recorded a few times. This chain connects TRBV6-5 to TRBJ2-7; 8 nucleotides line up with TRBD2. This CDR3 spans 17 amino acids. The germline V gene encodes CDR1 MNHEY and CDR2 SVGAGI. V dropped 3 bases and J dropped 0; count of bases not matched to a gene: 10. For the CDR3, the DNA is TGTGCCAGCAGTTATAGCCTAGCGGGTCTTCCCTCCTACGAGCAGTACTTC. Residues: CASSYSLAGLPSYEQYF.

This sequence joins TRBV7-7 and TRBJ2-2; weak D call: TRBD1 (6 bases). The V and J ends lost 1 base and 6 bases respectively, with 15 bases between them. Germline V gene data show CDR1 as SSHAT and CDR2 as FNYEAQ (reference sequence). The CDR3 is made up of 16 amino acids. CDR3: CASSLGLGAMAGELFF. CDR3 nucleotides: TGTGCCAGCAGCTTAGGACTGGGGGCGATGGCCGGGGAGCTGTTTTTT.

This clonotype showed up just a few times. V is TRBV30 and J is TRBJ1-2, with D possibly TRBD1 on 6 matching bases. The CDR3 contains 15 residues. V lost 1 base to trimming and J lost 0 bases, with 12 bases between them. The germline V gene has CDR1 GTSNPN and CDR2 SVGIG (reference sequence). For the CDR3, the DNA is TGTGCCTGGAGTGAGACAGGCTTGACTAACTATGGCTACACCTTC. Its protein is CAWSETGLTNYGYTF.

V and J are TRBV11-3 and TRBJ2-3, with 9 bases matching TRBD1. From germline, CDR1 is SGHNT and CDR2 YENEEA. V lost 5 bases to trimming and J lost 0 bases; unmatched junction nucleotides: 6. CDR3 length: 16 amino acids. CDR3 nucleotides: TGTGCCAGCAGCGACCACAGGGGGCCTAGCACAGATACGCAGTATTTT. This sequence encodes CASSDHRGPSTDTQYF. The full variable domain, its missing parts supplied by reference TRBV11-3 and TRBJ2-3, is EAGVVQSPRYKIIEKKQPVAFWCNPISGHNTLYWYLQNLGQGPELLIRYENEEAVDDSQLPKDRFSAERLKGVDSTLKIQPAELGDSAVYLCASSDHRGPSTDTQYFGPGTRLTVL.

This rearrangement joins TRBV6-2 or TRBV6-3 to TRBJ2-7, with 9 bases identical to TRBD2. The CDR3 runs to 14 residues. The germline V gene encodes CDR1 MNHEY and CDR2 SVGEGT. V gave up 2 bases and J gave up 5 bases; unmatched junction bases: 4. The CDR3 is CASSYHSGRNEQYF. The CDR3 coding sequence is TGTGCCAGCAGTTACCATAGCGGGAGAAACGAGCAGTACTTC.